These 7 T cell receptor beta chains were all obtained from the same sample, sequenced in a study of T cells in Graves' hyperthyroidism and ophthalmopathy. RNA transcripts yielded amplified TCR beta CDR3 regions. A first-round RT-PCR of the TCR CDR3 used the HTBI primer set. From the multiplex PCR reads, TCRdb called clonotypes with MiXCR, one entry per CDR3 protein. The data show about 200,000 distinct CDR3 sequences, 15% to 20% seen once. The sample consisted of blood. The receptors shown here come from a man aged 50 or older with Graves' hyperthyroidism.

This clonotype showed up just a few times. V usage is TRBV28 and J usage is TRBJ2-7; 7 nucleotides match TRBD1. V shed 0 bases and J 0 bases; nucleotides not matched to a gene: 5. The germline V gene encodes CDR1 MDHEN and CDR2 SYDVKM. CDR3 size: 16 residues. CDR3 amino acids: CASSLWSRGSSYEQYF. The CDR3 bases are TGTGCCAGCAGTTTATGGTCCAGGGGGAGCTCCTACGAGCAGTACTTC.

This clonotype was counted at least ten times. The chain uses TRBV28 and TRBJ1-2; D call uncertain. The CDR3 runs 12 residues. V was cut by 10 bases and J by 8 bases, with 17 bases left in between. Germline assignment: CDR1 MDHEN and CDR2 SYDVKM. CDR3 region: CATSRVEGGYTF. For the CDR3, the DNA is TGTGCCACCTCCCGGGTGGAGGGAGGCTACACCTTC.

This clonotype was seen many times. In DNA form, the CDR3 reads TGCAGTGCTAGAGATCGGACTACCGACAATGAGCAGTTCTTC. Amino acid sequence: CSARDRTTDNEQFF. The chain is built from TRBV20-1 and TRBJ2-1; D perhaps matches TRBD2 (6 bases). The CDR3 loop spans 14 amino acids. The germline V and J ends were trimmed by 0 bases and 5 bases, with 11 bases remaining between them. The germline CDR1 and CDR2 sequences are DFQATT and SNEGSKA (reference sequence).

The chain has TRBV20-1 and TRBJ2-4, with 10 nucleotides matching TRBD2. Germline CDR1 is DFQATT and CDR2 is SNEGSKA (reference sequence). V lost 5 bases to trimming and J lost 7 bases; unmatched junction nucleotides: 23. CDR3 length equals 19 residues. Here the CDR3 reads CSAGSPPGGSGRLGNIQYF. CDR3 coding DNA: TGCAGTGCTGGGTCTCCCCCTGGGGGTAGCGGGAGGTTAGGGAACATTCAGTACTTC.

This clonotype was seen only a few times. A read error may explain this, as a much larger clone is one base away. The rearrangement joins TRBV11-2 to TRBJ2-1, with D possibly matching TRBD2 (5 bases). Germline V CDR1 and CDR2: SGHAT, FQNNGV. V was cut by 2 bases and J by 1 base, with 9 bases left in between. The CDR3 loop spans 15 amino acids. This CDR3 reads CASSLWRTSYNEQFF. The CDR3 DNA reads TGTGCCAGCAGCTTATGGAGGACGTCCTACAATGAGCAGTTCTTC. The full variable domain, with the rest looked up from reference TRBV11-2 and TRBJ2-1, is EAGVAQSPRYKIIEKRQSVAFWCNPISGHATLYWYQQILGQGPKLLIQFQNNGVVDDSQLPKDRFSAERLKGVDSTLKIQPAKLEDSAVYLCASSLWRTSYNEQFFGPGTRLTVL.

This clonotype was counted ten times or more. CDR3 sequence (DNA): TGTGCCAGCAGCGCCGGGACTAGCGGGAGGTCGGATGAGCAGTTCTTC. It encodes CASSAGTSGRSDEQFF. The chain joins TRBV5-5 to TRBJ2-1; TRBD2 matches at 15 bases. This CDR3 has 16 amino acids. Germline loops: CDR1 SGHKS, CDR2 YYEKEE (reference sequence). Trimming took 4 bases from V and 8 from J; bases not matched to a gene: 7.

At least ten counts were recorded for this clonotype. This rearrangement joins TRBV6-5 to TRBJ2-1; 10 bases line up with TRBD2. Germline CDR1 and CDR2: MNHEY and SVGAGI. CDR3 length: 15 residues. The trim removed 0 bases at V and 7 bases at J, leaving 3 bases unmatched. The CDR3 DNA is TGTGCCAGCAGTTACTCGCCTAGCGGGAGAAATGAGCAGTTCTTC. Its translation is CASSYSPSGRNEQFF.